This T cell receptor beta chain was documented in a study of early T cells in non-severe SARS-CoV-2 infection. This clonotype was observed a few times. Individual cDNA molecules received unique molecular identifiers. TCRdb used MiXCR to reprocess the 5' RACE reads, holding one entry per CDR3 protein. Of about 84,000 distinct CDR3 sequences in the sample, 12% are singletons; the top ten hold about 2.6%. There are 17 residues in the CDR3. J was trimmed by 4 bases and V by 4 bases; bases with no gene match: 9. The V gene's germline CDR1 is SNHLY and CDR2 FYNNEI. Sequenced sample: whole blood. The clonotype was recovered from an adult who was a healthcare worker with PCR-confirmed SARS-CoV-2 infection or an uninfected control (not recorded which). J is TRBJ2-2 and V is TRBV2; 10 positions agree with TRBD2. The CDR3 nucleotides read TGTGCCAGCAGTGCCAGGGCTAGCGGGGGCCTCACCGGGGAGCTGTTTTTT. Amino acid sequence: CASSARASGGLTGELFF.